A single sample gave rise to the 18 T cell receptor beta chains below, sequenced in a study of technical replicates of blood from several donors. Sequenced by immunoSEQ multiplex PCR; TCRdb stores in-frame clones only, minus some. This table holds about 79,000 clones, 90% to 95% found once. The sequencing sample was made of T cells isolated from PBMCs. These receptors originate from a human donor in good health.

The genes are TRBV6-5 and TRBJ2-3; 13 nucleotides agree with TRBD2. The V gene's germline CDR1 is MNHEY and CDR2 SVGAGI. The CDR3 extends over 14 amino acids. V gave up 6 bases and J gave up 9 bases; unmatched junction bases: 6. CDR3 region: CASSRWTSGRTQYF. The CDR3 DNA reads TGTGCCAGCAGCAGGTGGACTAGCGGGAGAACGCAGTATTTT.

The chain recombines TRBV5-3 with TRBJ1-1; the D gene is possibly TRBD1 (6 bases). TRBV5-3 is an ORF for which the function is uncertain. This CDR3 region has 13 residues. Trimming removed 3 bases at V and 5 bases at J, with 11 bases between. The CDR3 sequence: CARSYRDTTEAFF. CDR3 DNA sequence: TGTGCCAGAAGCTACAGGGACACTACTGAAGCTTTCTTT.

The V call is TRBV11-3, the J call TRBJ1-2, with D possibly being TRBD1 (6 bases). The CDR3 length is 13 residues. Germline values: CDR1 SGHNT, CDR2 YENEEA. With 6 bases removed from V and 8 bases from J, the gap between germline ends came to 16 bases. This CDR3 reads CASSLTGREGYTF. The DNA of the CDR3 is TGTGCCAGCAGTCTAACAGGGAGAGAAGGCTACACCTTC.

The chain joins TRBV6-4 to TRBJ2-3, with 11 bases lining up with TRBD2. After removal of 0 bases from V and 3 bases from J, the junction contained 2 bases not matched to a gene. The CDR3 has 16 residues. From germline, CDR1 is MRHNA and CDR2 SNTAGT. The CDR3 region is CASSDSSGGGTDTQYF. CDR3 bases: TGTGCCAGCAGTGACTCTAGCGGGGGGGGAACAGATACGCAGTATTTT.

This chain links TRBV28 with TRBJ2-1; weak D call: TRBD2 (5 bases). Trimming took off 1 base at V and 6 bases at J, with 13 bases between the two ends. The CDR3 is 15 amino acids. Germline V gene data show CDR1 as MDHEN and CDR2 as SYDVKM. The CDR3: CASSLSPRGSNEQFF. The CDR3 bases are TGTGCCAGCAGTTTATCCCCCCGGGGAAGCAATGAGCAGTTCTTC.

The CDR3 nucleotides are TGCGCCAGCAGCCAAGACTTCGCGGGAGGACCCGGGACAGGGGCTAATTCACCCCTCCACTTT. This gives the protein CASSQDFAGGPGTGANSPLHF. The chain recombines TRBV4-1 with TRBJ1-6; 10 bases are a match to TRBD1. In germline, CDR1 is MGHRA, CDR2 YSYEKL. Trimming took 0 bases from V and 6 from J; bases not matched to a gene: 17. The CDR3 runs to 21 residues.

This sequence joins TRBV28 and TRBJ1-1, with TRBD1 matching over 9 bases. The germline CDR1 and CDR2 sequences are MDHEN and SYDVKM. CDR3 length equals 13 residues. V shed 8 bases and J 4 bases; nucleotides not matched to a gene: 5. The CDR3 DNA follows: TGTGCCAGCCGCGGACAGGGGTTCACTGAAGCTTTCTTT. Translated, it gives CASRGQGFTEAFF.

The chain uses TRBV11-2 and TRBJ2-7; TRBD2 matches 14 bases. The CDR3 extends over 18 amino acids. The V and J ends lost 2 bases and 6 bases, in that order; junction bases with no gene match: 12. Looked up from germline, CDR1 is SGHAT and CDR2 is FQNNGV. CDR3 coding DNA: TGTGCCAGCAGCTTATCGATGGGACTAGCGGGAGTTTCCCGCGAGCAGTACTTC. Translating gives CASSLSMGLAGVSREQYF.

This chain connects TRBV5-1 to TRBJ2-2; 7 bases fit TRBD2. Germline CDR1 SGHRS, CDR2 YFSETQ. The CDR3 is 14 amino acids. Trimming removed 4 bases from V and 15 bases from J; junction bases left unmatched: 15. The CDR3 loop reads CASSPDTAGGWLFF. Written as DNA, the CDR3 is TGCGCCAGCAGCCCAGATACGGCCGGGGGGTGGTTGTTTTTT.

The chain has TRBV11-3 and TRBJ2-7, with TRBD2 matching 11 bases. The V gene end was trimmed by 5 bases and the J gene end by 2 bases; junction bases not matched to a gene: 8. The CDR3 is 16 amino acids. Per germline, CDR1 SGHNT and CDR2 YENEEA. The CDR3 DNA sequence: TGTGCCAGCAGCATAGGGACTAGCGGAGAACCCTACGAGCAGTACTTC. As protein: CASSIGTSGEPYEQYF.

The J gene is TRBJ2-1, the V gene TRBV19; 8 bases are shared with TRBD1. The CDR3 covers 13 residues. Trimming took 6 bases from V and 7 from J; bases not matched to a gene: 5. Germline-derived CDR1 and CDR2 are LNHDA and SQIVND (reference sequence). CDR3 sequence: CASSRDRGNEQFF. DNA for the CDR3: TGTGCCAGTAGCCGCGACAGGGGAAATGAGCAGTTCTTC.

The chain couples TRBV28 to TRBJ2-6; 10 nucleotides line up with TRBD2. The CDR3 runs 18 residues. Losses at the gene ends were 6 bases for V and 0 bases for J; bases not matched to a gene: 8. Germline loops: CDR1 MDHEN, CDR2 SYDVKM. Written as DNA, the CDR3 is TGTGCCAGCAGACCCCGCCTAGCGGGAGTCTCTGGGGCCAACGTCCTGACTTTC. Amino acid sequence: CASRPRLAGVSGANVLTF. Looking up the rest from reference TRBV28 and TRBJ2-6 gives the full variable domain: DVKVTQSSRYLVKRTGEKVFLECVQDMDHENMFWYRQDPGLGLRLIYFSYDVKMKEKGDIPEGYSVSREKKERFSLILESASTNQTSMYLCASRPRLAGVSGANVLTFGAGSRLTVL.

The chain has TRBV28 and TRBJ1-2, with 12 bases identical to TRBD1. Trimming removed 4 bases from V and 3 bases from J; junction bases left unmatched: 0. Germline V gene sequence: CDR1 MDHEN, CDR2 SYDVKM. The CDR3 runs 14 residues. CDR3 residues: CASSWDRGHYGYTF. The DNA of the CDR3 is TGTGCCAGCAGTTGGGACAGGGGGCACTATGGCTACACCTTC.

This chain connects TRBV5-6 to TRBJ2-7; possibly TRBD1 for D (5 bases). With 0 bases removed from V and 2 bases from J, the gap between germline ends came to 9 bases. CDR1 and CDR2 (germline): SGHDT, YYEEEE. The CDR3 has 14 residues. CDR3 DNA: TGTGCCAGCAGCTTGGCGTCAGGGACCTACGAGCAGTACTTC. Its protein product is CASSLASGTYEQYF.

This chain connects TRBV29-1 to TRBJ2-7, with D maybe TRBD2 (5 bases). V lost 2 bases to trimming and J lost 0 bases, with 8 bases between them. The CDR3 contains 13 residues. Germline CDR1 reads SQVTM; CDR2 reads ANQGSEA. CDR3 sequence (DNA): TGCAGCGTTGAAAGTCGGGACTCCTACGAGCAGTACTTC. This gives the protein CSVESRDSYEQYF.

This chain uses TRBV27 with TRBJ2-1, with a possible D match to TRBD2 (5 bases). Germline loops: CDR1 MNHEY, CDR2 SMNVEV (reference sequence). CDR3 size: 14 residues. Trimming pared 6 bases from V and 4 bases from J, leaving 13 bases between. Here the CDR3 reads CASSREGLYNEQFF. The CDR3, as DNA: TGTGCCAGCAGCCGAGAGGGTCTTTACAATGAGCAGTTCTTC.

This chain connects TRBV28 to TRBJ2-1; 7 nucleotides agree with TRBD2. Trimming removed 6 bases from V and 6 bases from J; junction bases left unmatched: 8. The CDR3 has 14 residues. Germline V gene lookup returns CDR1 MDHEN and CDR2 SYDVKM. This CDR3 reads CASSRGGSSNEQFF. CDR3 sequence (DNA): TGTGCCAGCAGCCGCGGGGGATCTAGCAATGAGCAGTTCTTC.

This chain uses TRBV5-1 with TRBJ2-2, with D possibly being TRBD2 (6 bases). Germline CDR1 is SGHRS and CDR2 is YFSETQ. Trimming took off 3 bases at V and 5 bases at J, with 20 bases between the two ends. There are 17 residues in the CDR3. The CDR3 spells CASSSAGGISLTGELFF. Here the CDR3 DNA reads TGCGCCAGCAGCTCGGCTGGGGGGATCAGTTTGACCGGGGAGCTGTTTTTT. The full variable domain, in which reference TRBV5-1 and TRBJ2-2 provide the parts outside the CDR3, is KAGVTQTPRYLIKTRGQQVTLSCSPISGHRSVSWYQQTPGQGLQFLFEYFSETQRNKGNFPGRFSGRQFSNSRSEMNVSTLELGDSALYLCASSSAGGISLTGELFFGEGSRLTVL.